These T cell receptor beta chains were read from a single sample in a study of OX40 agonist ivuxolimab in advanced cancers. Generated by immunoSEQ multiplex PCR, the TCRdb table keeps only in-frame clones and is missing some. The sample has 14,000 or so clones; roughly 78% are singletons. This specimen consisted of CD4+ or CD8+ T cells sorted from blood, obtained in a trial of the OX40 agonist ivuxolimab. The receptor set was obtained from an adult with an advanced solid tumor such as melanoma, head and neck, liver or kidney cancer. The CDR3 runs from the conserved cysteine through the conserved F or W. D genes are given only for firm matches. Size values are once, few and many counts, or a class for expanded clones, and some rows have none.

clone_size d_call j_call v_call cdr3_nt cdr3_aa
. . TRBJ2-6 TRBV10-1 TGCGCCAGCAGTCCGGACTCTGGGGCCAACGTCCTGACTTTC CASSPDSGANVLTF
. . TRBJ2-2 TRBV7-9 TGTGCCAGCAGCCCGGGTCTTTCCGGGGAGCTGTTTTTT CASSPGLSGELFF
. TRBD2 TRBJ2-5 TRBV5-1 TGCGCCAGCAGCTTGGGGGGACTAGCGCAAGAGACCCAGTACTTC CASSLGGLAQETQYF
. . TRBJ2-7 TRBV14 TGTGCCAGCAGCCATAAGATCGCAGCTCGCTACGAGCAGTACTTC CASSHKIAARYEQYF
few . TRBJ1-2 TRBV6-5 TGTGCCAGCAGCCCACCCGGACGGATCTATGGCTACACCTTC CASSPPGRIYGYTF
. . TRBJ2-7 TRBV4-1 TGCGCCAGCAGCCAAGAGGCGGGATTGGACGAGCAGTACTTC CASSQEAGLDEQYF
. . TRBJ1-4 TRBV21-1 TGTGCCAGCAGCAAAGTGCCAGGAGGATCCTTGGGGACAACTAATGAAAAACTGTTTTTT CASSKVPGGSLGTTNEKLFF
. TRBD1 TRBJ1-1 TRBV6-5 TGTGCCAGCAGTTATGGGACAGGGTTCACTGAAGCTTTCTTT CASSYGTGFTEAFF
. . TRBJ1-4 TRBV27 TGTGCCAGCAGTTTTGGTAGAAGGGATGAAAAACTGTTTTTT CASSFGRRDEKLFF
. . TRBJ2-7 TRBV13 TGTGCCAGCAGCTTAGGACCAAGCTCCTACGAGCAGTACTTC CASSLGPSSYEQYF
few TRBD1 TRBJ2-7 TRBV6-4 TGTGCCAGCAGTCAGACAGGGGAGGCCTACGAGCAGTACTTC CASSQTGEAYEQYF
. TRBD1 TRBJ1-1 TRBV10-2 TGCGCCAGCACTACTGACAGGGGTACTGAAGCTTTCTTT CASTTDRGTEAFF
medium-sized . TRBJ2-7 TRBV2 TGTGCCAGCAGTGACTCCAGGGTCCACGAGCAGTACTTC CASSDSRVHEQYF
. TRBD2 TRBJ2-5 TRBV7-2 TGTGCCAGCACCCAGGGACTAGCGGGGGCCGCTCAGGGGGCCCAGTACTTC CASTQGLAGAAQGAQYF
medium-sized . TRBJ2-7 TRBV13 TGTGCCAGCAGAGCCAGGGGGGGAGGCTACGAGCAGTACTTC CASRARGGGYEQYF
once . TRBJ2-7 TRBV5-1 TGCGCCAGCAGCTTGGGAGGACTCTCCTACGAGCAGTACTTC CASSLGGLSYEQYF
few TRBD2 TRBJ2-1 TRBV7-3 TGTGCCAGCAGCTTGACTAGCGGAGTGGATGAGCAGTTCTTC CASSLTSGVDEQFF
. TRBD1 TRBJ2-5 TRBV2 TGTGCCAGCAGTGAAGCGCTTCTCTGGGGACAGGGAAGAGAGACCCAGTACTTC CASSEALLWGQGRETQYF
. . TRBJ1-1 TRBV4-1 TGCGCCAGCAGCCAAGAAGGCTCAGGAGGCACTGAAGCTTTCTTT CASSQEGSGGTEAFF
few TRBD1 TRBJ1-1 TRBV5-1 TGCGCCAGCAGCCTGACAGGGGTTAACACTGAAGCTTTCTTT CASSLTGVNTEAFF
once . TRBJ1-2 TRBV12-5 TGTGCTAGTGGTTTGGCCGGAGCCGACATATCCAGGGGCTACACCTTC CASGLAGADISRGYTF
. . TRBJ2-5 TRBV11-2 TGTGCCAGCAGCGACGGAGGAGAGACCCAGTACTTC CASSDGGETQYF
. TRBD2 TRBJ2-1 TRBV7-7 TGTGCTAGCAGCTTAGCGCTGACTAGCGGTAATGAGCAGTTCTTC CASSLALTSGNEQFF
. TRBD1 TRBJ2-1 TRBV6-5 TGTGCCAGCAGTTACGGGGGACAGGCCTTCAATGAGCAGTTCTTC CASSYGGQAFNEQFF
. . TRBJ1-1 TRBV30 TGTGCCTTGGAGATGTTGGGGGCTGAAGCTTTCTTT CALEMLGAEAFF
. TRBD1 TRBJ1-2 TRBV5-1 TGCGCCAGCAGCTTGGCCTGGGACAGGGGACCGGATGGCTACACCTTC CASSLAWDRGPDGYTF
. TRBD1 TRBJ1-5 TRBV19 TGTGCCAGTAGTATTATTAGTTCAGGGGGCTATCAGCCCCAGCATTTT CASSIISSGGYQPQHF
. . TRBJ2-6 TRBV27 TGTGCCAGCAGTTCCGGACTATCCTTCTCTGGGGCCAACGTCCTGACTTTC CASSSGLSFSGANVLTF
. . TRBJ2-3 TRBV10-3 TGTGCCATCAGTGAACAGACGGACCCAGATACGCAGTATTTT CAISEQTDPDTQYF
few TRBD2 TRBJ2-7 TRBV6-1 TGTGCCAGCAGTGAAAACCTAGCGGGAGCCTACGAGCAGTACTTC CASSENLAGAYEQYF
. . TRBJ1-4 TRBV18 TGTGCCAGCTCACCACGACGGCCAGACTCTAATGAAAAACTGTTTTTT CASSPRRPDSNEKLFF
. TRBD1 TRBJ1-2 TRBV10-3 TGTGCCATCCAGGGGGCCTCGGGCTACACCTTC CAIQGASGYTF
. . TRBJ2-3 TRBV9 TGTGCCAGCAGCTCCCACGCAGGGGAAACAGATACGCAGTATTTT CASSSHAGETDTQYF
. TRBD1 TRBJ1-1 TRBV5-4 TGTGCCAGCAGCTTCGGGACAGGGATGAACACTGAAGCTTTCTTT CASSFGTGMNTEAFF
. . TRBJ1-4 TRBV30 TGTGCCTGGGGGAATGAAAAACTGTTTTTT CAWGNEKLFF
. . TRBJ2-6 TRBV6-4 TGTGCCAGCAGTGAAACACAGACGCCTGGGGCCAACGTCCTGACTTTC CASSETQTPGANVLTF
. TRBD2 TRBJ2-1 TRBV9 TGTGCCAGCAGCGTATATTACGGGACTAGCGGGAACAATGAGCAGTTCTTC CASSVYYGTSGNNEQFF
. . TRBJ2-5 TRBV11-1 TGTGCCAGCAGCTTAAGTGTCGGTCAAGAGACCCAGTACTTC CASSLSVGQETQYF
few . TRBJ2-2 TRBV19 TGTGCCAGTAGCGTACAGGGTTCAAACACCGGGGAGCTGTTTTTT CASSVQGSNTGELFF